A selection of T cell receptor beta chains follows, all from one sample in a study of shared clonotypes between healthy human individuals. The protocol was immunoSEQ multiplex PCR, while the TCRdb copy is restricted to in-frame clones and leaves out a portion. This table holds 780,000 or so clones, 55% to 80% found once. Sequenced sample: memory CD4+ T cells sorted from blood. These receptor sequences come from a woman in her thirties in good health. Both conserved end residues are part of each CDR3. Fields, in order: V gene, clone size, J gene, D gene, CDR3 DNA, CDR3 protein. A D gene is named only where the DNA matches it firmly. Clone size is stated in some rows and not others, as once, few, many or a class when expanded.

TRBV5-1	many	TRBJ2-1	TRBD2	TGCGCCAGCAGCTTGGGTCAACTAGCGGGAGCGGGCGATGAGCAGTTCTTC	CASSLGQLAGAGDEQFF
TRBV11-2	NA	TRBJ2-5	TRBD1	TGTGCCAGCAGTGGGGGACAGCAAGAGACCCAGTACTTC	CASSGGQQETQYF
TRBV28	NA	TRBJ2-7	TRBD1	TGTGCCAGCAGGCGGGGACAGGGGATTGGGGAGCAGTACTTC	CASRRGQGIGEQYF
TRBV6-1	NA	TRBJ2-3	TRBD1	TGTGCCAGCAGTGAAGGGCAGGGGGTCACTACGCAGTATTTT	CASSEGQGVTTQYF
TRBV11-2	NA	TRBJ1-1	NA	TGTGCCAGCAGCTTAAACTGGACAAGCACTGAAGCTTTCTTT	CASSLNWTSTEAFF
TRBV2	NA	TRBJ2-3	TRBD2	TGTGCCAGCAGTCTCCTTACTAGCGGCACAGATACGCAGTATTTT	CASSLLTSGTDTQYF
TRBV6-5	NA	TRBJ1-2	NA	TGTGCCAGCAGTTATACCCCCGGGTCGTTCTATGGCTACACCTTC	CASSYTPGSFYGYTF
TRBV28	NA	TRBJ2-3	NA	TGTGCCAGCAGTTTGACAGTCACGGGAAGTCTCTCAGATACGCAGTATTTT	CASSLTVTGSLSDTQYF
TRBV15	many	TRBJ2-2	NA	TGTGCCACCAGCGAAAGGGCGGTCGGGGAGCTGTTTTTT	CATSERAVGELFF
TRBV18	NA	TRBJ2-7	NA	TGTGCCAGCTCACCCCCACGGGCCTCGGGTATCTACGAGCAGTACTTC	CASSPPRASGIYEQYF
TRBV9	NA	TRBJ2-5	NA	TGTGCCAGCAGCGTAGGGAGGGGGCGCTGGGAGACCCAGTACTTC	CASSVGRGRWETQYF
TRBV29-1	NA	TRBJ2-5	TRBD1	TGCAGCGTCTCCGGGACAGACCAAGAGACCCAGTACTTC	CSVSGTDQETQYF
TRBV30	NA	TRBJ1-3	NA	TGTGCCTGGAGAGGGGCAGACCAATTTGGAAACACCATATATTTT	CAWRGADQFGNTIYF
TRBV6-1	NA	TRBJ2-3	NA	TGTGCCAGCCCCACAAACACAGATACGCAGTATTTT	CASPTNTDTQYF
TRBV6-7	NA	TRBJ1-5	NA	TGTGCCAGCTTCCAAAATCAGCCCCAGCATTTT	CASFQNQPQHF
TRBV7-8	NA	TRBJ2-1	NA	TGTGCCAGCAGCCCAACGGGTCGGTACAATGAGCAGTTCTTC	CASSPTGRYNEQFF
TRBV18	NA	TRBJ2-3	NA	TGTGCCAGCTCTCGAACGGGGAGCCCAGATACGCAGTATTTT	CASSRTGSPDTQYF
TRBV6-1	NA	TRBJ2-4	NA	TGTGCCAGCAGTGAAGGTACTGCGGGACAGTGGGGGACCATTCAGTACTTC	CASSEGTAGQWGTIQYF
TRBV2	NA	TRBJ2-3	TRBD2	TGTGCCAGCAGAGGACGGGGGGACTGGACAGATACGCAGTATTTT	CASRGRGDWTDTQYF
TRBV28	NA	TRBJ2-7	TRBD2	TGTGCCAGCAGTGTGGGACTAGCGGGGACCTACGAGCAGTACTTC	CASSVGLAGTYEQYF
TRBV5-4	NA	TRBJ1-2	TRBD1	TGTGCCAGCAGCTCGGGACAGATCTATGGCTACACCTTC	CASSSGQIYGYTF
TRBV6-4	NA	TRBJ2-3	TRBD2	TGTGCCAGCAAAGGACTAGCGAGACACAGCCGGTGCACAGATACGCAGTATTTT	CASKGLARHSRCTDTQYF
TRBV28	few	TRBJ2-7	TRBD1	TGTGCCAGCAGTCAACCGGGACAGTCCTACGAGCAGTACTTC	CASSQPGQSYEQYF
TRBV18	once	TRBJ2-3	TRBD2	TGTGCCAGCTCACGATTAGCGGGAGGTTCGGATACGCAGTATTTT	CASSRLAGGSDTQYF
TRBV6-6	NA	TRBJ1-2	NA	TGTGCCAGCAGTTACCTCTATGGCTACACCTTC	CASSYLYGYTF
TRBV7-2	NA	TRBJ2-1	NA	TGTGCCAGCAGCTCTAGGAGCACTGAGCAGTTCTTC	CASSSRSTEQFF
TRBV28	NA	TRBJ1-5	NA	TGTGCCAGCAGTCCACGCCAGGCCCGGGGAAAACAGCCCCAGCATTTT	CASSPRQARGKQPQHF
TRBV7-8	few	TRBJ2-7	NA	TGTGCCAGCAGCTTCAGACAGGAAAGCTCCTACGAGCAGTACTTC	CASSFRQESSYEQYF